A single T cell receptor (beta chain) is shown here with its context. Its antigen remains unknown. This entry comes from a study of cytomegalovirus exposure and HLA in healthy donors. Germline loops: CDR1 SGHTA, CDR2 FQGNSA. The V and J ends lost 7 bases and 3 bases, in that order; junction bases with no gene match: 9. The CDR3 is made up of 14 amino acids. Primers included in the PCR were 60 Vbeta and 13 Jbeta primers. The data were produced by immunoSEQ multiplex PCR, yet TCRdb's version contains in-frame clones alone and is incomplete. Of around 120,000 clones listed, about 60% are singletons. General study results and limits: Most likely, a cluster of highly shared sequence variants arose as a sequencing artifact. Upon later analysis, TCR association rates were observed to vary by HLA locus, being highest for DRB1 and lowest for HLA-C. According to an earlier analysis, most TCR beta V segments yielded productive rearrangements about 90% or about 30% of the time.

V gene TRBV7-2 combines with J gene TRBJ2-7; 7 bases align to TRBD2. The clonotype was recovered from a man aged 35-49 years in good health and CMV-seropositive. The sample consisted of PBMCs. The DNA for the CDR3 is TGTGCCAGCACCTTGGGCGGGAGACACTACGAGCAGTACTTC. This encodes CASTLGGRHYEQYF.